This T cell receptor (beta chain) was sequenced in a study of PD-L1 blockade in urothelial cancer. Libraries were prepared by immunoSEQ multiplex PCR; TCRdb keeps only in-frame clonotypes and omits some of them. Among roughly 120,000 clones listed, more than 85% were seen once. Described time point: peripheral blood 6 weeks after treatment start. All patients carried locally advanced or metastatic urothelial carcinoma. This receptor was obtained from a man in his sixties with urothelial cancer. Here the sequenced sample was PBMCs, taken around atezolizumab (anti-PD-L1) treatment.

CDR3 loop: CASSITGQDQPQHF. CDR3 DNA sequence: TGTGCCAGTAGTATTACCGGACAGGATCAGCCCCAGCATTTT. The chain employs TRBV19 and TRBJ1-5; 7 nucleotides line up with TRBD1. The germline V gene encodes CDR1 LNHDA and CDR2 SQIVND (reference sequence). The CDR3 has 14 amino acids. The J segment lost 5 bases and the V segment lost 3 bases, leaving 4 bases of the junction unmatched.